The source of this T cell receptor (beta chain) is a study of shared clonotypes between healthy human individuals. Overall study findings and caveats: Approximately 5.4% of naive CD4 clonotypes were common to a handful of donors.

The material for each subset, its genomic DNA, was split evenly across several immunoSEQ plates. TCRdb keeps only in-frame clones here, not all; method: immunoSEQ multiplex PCR. Here the sample spans about 960,000 clones, about 80% being singletons. In regard to this clone: The antigen remains undetermined.

Study donors comprised healthy, HIV-negative adults devoid of recent acute infection or vaccination. From CD4+ cells came CD45RA+ naive and CD45RA-negative memory subsets. The V gene lost 1 base and the J gene lost 14 bases, with 13 bases spanning the gap. This CDR3 comprises 12 residues. In germline, CDR1 is SGHDT, CDR2 YYEEEE. This clonotype was sampled from a man aged 18 to 30 in good health. The chain joins TRBV5-6 to TRBJ2-1, with a possible D match to TRBD2 (6 bases). The sample consisted of memory CD4+ T cells sorted from blood. Sample subset: CD45RA-negative fraction. The CDR3, as DNA: TGTGCCAGCAGCTTGAACAGACTAGTTGAGTTCTTC. Translated, it gives CASSLNRLVEFF.